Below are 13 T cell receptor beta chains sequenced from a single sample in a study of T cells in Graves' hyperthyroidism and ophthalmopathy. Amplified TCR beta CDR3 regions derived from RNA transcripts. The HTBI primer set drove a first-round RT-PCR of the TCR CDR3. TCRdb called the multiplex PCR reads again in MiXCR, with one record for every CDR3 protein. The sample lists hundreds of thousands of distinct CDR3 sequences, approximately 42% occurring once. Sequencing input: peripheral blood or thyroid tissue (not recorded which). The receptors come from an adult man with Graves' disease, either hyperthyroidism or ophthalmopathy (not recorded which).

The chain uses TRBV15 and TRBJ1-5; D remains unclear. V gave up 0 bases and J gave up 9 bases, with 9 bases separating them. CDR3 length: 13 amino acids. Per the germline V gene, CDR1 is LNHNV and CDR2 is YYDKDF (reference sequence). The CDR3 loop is CATSRDLGGPQHF. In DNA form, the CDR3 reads TGTGCCACCAGCAGAGATCTTGGCGGGCCCCAGCATTTT.

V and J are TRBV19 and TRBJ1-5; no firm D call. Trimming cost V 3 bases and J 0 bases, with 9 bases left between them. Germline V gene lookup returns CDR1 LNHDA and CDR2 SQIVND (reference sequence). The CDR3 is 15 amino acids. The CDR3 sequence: CASSIDRGSNQPQHF. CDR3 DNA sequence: TGTGCCAGTAGTATTGACCGAGGTAGCAATCAGCCCCAGCATTTT.

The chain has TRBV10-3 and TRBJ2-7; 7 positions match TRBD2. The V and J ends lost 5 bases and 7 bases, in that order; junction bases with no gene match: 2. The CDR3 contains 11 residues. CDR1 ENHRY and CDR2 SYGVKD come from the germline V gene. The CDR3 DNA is TGTGCCATCAGTTGGGAGGGTGAGCAGTACTTC. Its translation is CAISWEGEQYF.

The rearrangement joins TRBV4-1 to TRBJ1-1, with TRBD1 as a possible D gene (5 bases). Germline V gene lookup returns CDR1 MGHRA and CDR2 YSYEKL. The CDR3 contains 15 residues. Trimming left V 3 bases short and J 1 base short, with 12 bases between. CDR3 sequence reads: CASSHSREANTEAFF. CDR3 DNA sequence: TGCGCCAGCAGCCACTCCAGGGAGGCGAACACTGAAGCTTTCTTT.

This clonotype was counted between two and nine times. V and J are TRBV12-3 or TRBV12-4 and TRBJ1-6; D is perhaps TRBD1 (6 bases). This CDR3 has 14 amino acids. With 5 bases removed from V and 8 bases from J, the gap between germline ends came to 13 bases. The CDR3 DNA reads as TGTGCCAGCAGTGGTGAGACAGGATATTCACCCCTCCACTTT. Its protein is CASSGETGYSPLHF.

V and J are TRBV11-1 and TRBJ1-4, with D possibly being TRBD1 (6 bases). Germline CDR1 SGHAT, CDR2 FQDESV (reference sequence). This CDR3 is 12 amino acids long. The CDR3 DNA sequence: TGTGCTGCAGGGGTAGGACGCGAAAAACTGTTTTTT. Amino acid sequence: CAAGVGREKLFF.

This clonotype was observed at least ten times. This CDR3 reads CASSTDRQDYEQYF. The CDR3 coding sequence is TGTGCCAGCAGTACTGACAGGCAGGACTACGAGCAGTACTTC. The J gene is TRBJ2-7, the V gene TRBV7-9; D is possibly TRBD1 (6 bases). The V and J ends lost 6 bases and 3 bases respectively, with 15 bases between them. Germline CDR1 SEHNR, CDR2 FQNEAQ (reference sequence). CDR3 size: 14 residues.

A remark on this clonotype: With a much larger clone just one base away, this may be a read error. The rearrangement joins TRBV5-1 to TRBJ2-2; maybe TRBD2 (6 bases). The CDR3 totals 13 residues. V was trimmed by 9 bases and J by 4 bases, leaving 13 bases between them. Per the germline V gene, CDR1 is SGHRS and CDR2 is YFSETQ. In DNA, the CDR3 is TGCGCCAACAATGAGGGAGGCACCGGGGAGCTGTTTTTT. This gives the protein CANNEGGTGELFF.

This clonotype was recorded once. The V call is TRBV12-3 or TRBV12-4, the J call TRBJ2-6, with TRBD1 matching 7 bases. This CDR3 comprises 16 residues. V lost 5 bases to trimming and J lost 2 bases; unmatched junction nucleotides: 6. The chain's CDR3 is CASSEGTGAGANVLTF. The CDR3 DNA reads TGTGCCAGCAGTGAGGGAACAGGGGCTGGGGCCAACGTCCTGACTTTC.

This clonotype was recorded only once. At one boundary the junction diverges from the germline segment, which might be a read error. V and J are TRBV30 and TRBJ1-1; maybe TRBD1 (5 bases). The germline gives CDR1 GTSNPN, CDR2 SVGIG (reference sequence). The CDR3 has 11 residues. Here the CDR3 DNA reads TGTGCCTGGAGTAGGGACGGTTACGAAAGATTT. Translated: CAWSRDGYERF.

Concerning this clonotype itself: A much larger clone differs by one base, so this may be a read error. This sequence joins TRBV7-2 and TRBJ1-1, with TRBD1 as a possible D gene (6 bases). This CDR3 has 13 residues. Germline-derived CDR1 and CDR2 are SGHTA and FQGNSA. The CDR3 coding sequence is TGCGCCAGCAGCTTGAACGGGGACACTGAAGCTCTCTTT. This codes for CASSLNGDTEALF.

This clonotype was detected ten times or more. The CDR3 spells CASSSGKGGLLRNQPQHF. Written as DNA, the CDR3 is TGTGCCAGCAGCTCGGGTAAGGGGGGGCTTCTGCGCAATCAGCCCCAGCATTTT. The chain links TRBV7-6 to TRBJ1-5, with D perhaps matching TRBD1 (6 bases). Trimming stripped 4 bases from V and 2 bases from J, with 21 bases between. Germline V gives CDR1 SGHVS, CDR2 FNYEAQ. This CDR3 contains 18 residues.

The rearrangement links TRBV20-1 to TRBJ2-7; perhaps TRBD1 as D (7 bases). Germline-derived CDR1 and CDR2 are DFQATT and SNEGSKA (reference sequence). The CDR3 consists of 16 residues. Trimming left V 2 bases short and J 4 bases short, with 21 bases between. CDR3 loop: CSARSDRHGGGYEQYF. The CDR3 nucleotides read TGCAGTGCTAGATCGGACAGGCACGGGGGCGGGTACGAGCAGTACTTC.